A single T cell receptor beta chain is shown here with its context. The data are from a study of blood T cell repertoires in COVID-19. Study details: Acute-phase and convalescent COVID-19 samples originated in the United States, Italy and Spain. The cDNA or gDNA used as material had been derived from T cells, B-cell-depleted T cells, or PBMCs.

Trimming cost V 1 base and J 3 bases; bases outside gene matches: 3. CDR3 size: 16 residues. Per germline, CDR1 SGHVS and CDR2 FQNEAQ. Per the original methods: Reference gene primer amplification gave estimated nucleated cell counts. Assay used: immunoSEQ multiplex PCR; TCRdb lists only in-frame clones, some missing. The D gene and trimming were derived from the DNA, and the V and J assignments and clone size from that table. Of about 84,000 clones listed, more than 80% are singletons. This TCR derives from a woman aged 80 or older with acute or convalescent COVID-19. The sequenced sample consisted of peripheral blood. The V gene is TRBV7-8, the J gene TRBJ1-5, with 10 bases aligning to TRBD1. Written as DNA, the CDR3 is TGTGCCAGCAGCTTAGGGACAGGGGGGGACAATCAGCCCCAGCATTTT. Its protein is CASSLGTGGDNQPQHF.